Listed below are T cell receptor beta chains from one sample, sequenced in a study of response to subunit inactivated influenza vaccine. TCRdb itself ran the RT-PCR reads through MiXCR, one entry per CDR3 protein. Among approximately 290,000 distinct CDR3 sequences, roughly 20% were seen once, and the ten largest hold approximately 10%. Sequenced material: PBMCs from blood, taken roughly 20 months after vaccination. The receptors here all came from a man aged 50 to 69 who received an inactivated influenza vaccine. Each CDR3 is given without its conserved first and last residue.

J,V,CDR3
TRBJ2-3,TRBV5-8,ASSNQGIGTDTQY
TRBJ2-6,TRBV20-1,SASPTSGANVLT
TRBJ2-7,TRBV7-2,ASSLGLAGGEHEQY
TRBJ2-4,TRBV11-2,ASSSWRGKNIQY
TRBJ2-3,TRBV15,ATSRGSLVTSTDTQY
TRBJ2-1,TRBV4-2,ASSQDHQDHNEQF
TRBJ1-4,TRBV6-2/TRBV6-3,ASSSGGQGYEKLF
TRBJ2-3,TRBV20-1,SATIAGPKDTQY
TRBJ2-5,TRBV10-3,AISELAGGLETQY
TRBJ2-3,TRBV27,ASSLQGSFTDTQY
TRBJ1-5,TRBV20-1,SVPTGGVSNQPQH
TRBJ1-2,TRBV7-9,ASSVTFQGDYGYT